The 13 T cell receptor beta chains listed next were all sequenced from one sample in a study of glioma-infiltrating T cells. Using RNA template, CDR3s of TCR alpha and beta were amplified with iRepertoire arm-PCR. Each CDR3 protein is one row after TCRdb ran MiXCR on the multiplex PCR reads. The sample lists about 180,000 distinct CDR3 sequences, about 46% occurring once. Sequenced input: glioma tissue, nonneoplastic brain tissue, or PBMCs (not recorded which). The origin of the receptors is a human donor with low-grade glioma or glioblastoma, undergoing nonglioma brain surgery, or in good health (not recorded which).

This clonotype occurred a few times. This chain connects TRBV5-4 to TRBJ1-2; no reliable D call. The CDR3 is 14 amino acids. Trimming cost V 2 bases and J 6 bases, with 14 bases left between them. Germline CDR1 is SGHNT and CDR2 is YYREEE (reference sequence). The CDR3 DNA is TGTGCCAGCAGCTTATTGGAGGGAGGCGATGGCTACACCTTC. It yields the protein CASSLLEGGDGYTF.

A note on this clonotype: A much larger clone sits a single nucleotide away, making a read error possible. The rearrangement links TRBV19 to TRBJ1-1; D may be TRBD1 (5 bases). CDR1 and CDR2 (germline): LNHDA, SQIVND (reference sequence). The CDR3 has 14 amino acids. CDR3 in amino acids: CASTPRQMKTEAFF. As DNA, the CDR3 is TGTGCCAGCACCCCCCGACAGATGAAAACTGAAGCTTTCTTT.

To note about this clonotype: Being one base from a much bigger clone, this may be a read error. Since the CDR3 does not end with the conserved phenylalanine or tryptophan, this likely comes from a read error. The V gene is TRBV7-9, the J gene TRBJ1-6, with no clear D. The CDR3 is made up of 13 amino acids. Germline V gives CDR1 SEHNR, CDR2 FQNEAQ (reference sequence). The V end was cut by 1 base, the J end by 7 bases, with 5 bases between. CDR3 sequence reads: CASSLEGNSPLHL. The CDR3 DNA reads as TGTGCCAGCAGCTTAGAAGGGAATTCACCCCTCCACCTT.

This clonotype was observed many times. This chain links TRBV20-1 with TRBJ2-5; D possibly corresponds to TRBD2 (6 bases). Trimming cost V 1 base and J 4 bases, with 16 bases left between them. From germline, CDR1 is DFQATT and CDR2 SNEGSKA (reference sequence). The CDR3 has 15 amino acids. Written as DNA, the CDR3 is TGCAGTGCTAGAGCGGGGTGGGAGGAGGCAGAGACCCAGTACTTC. Amino acid sequence: CSARAGWEEAETQYF.

In this sample, this clonotype turned up a few times. A much larger clone differs by one base, so this may be a read error. The chain combines TRBV19 with TRBJ2-1; tentatively, D is TRBD1 or TRBD2 (5 bases each). V was clipped by 2 bases and J by 0 bases, with 8 bases between them. The CDR3 loop spans 15 amino acids. Germline V gives CDR1 LNHDA, CDR2 SQIVND (reference sequence). CDR3 coding DNA: TGTGCCAGTAGTATAAAGGGGAGCTCCTACAATGAGCAGTTCTTC. As protein: CASSIKGSSYNEQFF.

This chain connects TRBV7-9 to TRBJ2-3, with 12 bases matching TRBD2. After removal of 5 bases from V and 5 bases from J, the junction contained 5 bases not matched to a gene. The CDR3 spans 15 residues. The germline gives CDR1 SEHNR, CDR2 FQNEAQ (reference sequence). In DNA form, the CDR3 reads TGTGCCAGCAGCCGACTAGCGGGAGCCTTAGATACGCAGTATTTT. It translates to CASSRLAGALDTQYF.

The V call is TRBV29-1, the J call TRBJ1-1; TRBD1 agrees at 7 bases. CDR1 and CDR2 from the germline V gene are SQVTM and ANQGSEA. The CDR3 is made up of 11 amino acids. Trimming at V came to 8 bases and at J to 4 bases, leaving 4 bases not matched to a gene. CDR3 sequence (DNA): TGCAGCCCTGGGACAGCCACTGAAGCTTTCTTT. This codes for CSPGTATEAFF. Variable domain in full (rest from reference TRBV29-1 and TRBJ1-1): SAVISQKPSRDICQRGTSLTIQCQVDSQVTMMFWYRQQPGQSLTLIATANQGSEATYESGFVIDKFPISRPNLTFSTLTVSNMSPEDSSIYLCSPGTATEAFFGQGTRLTVV.

Only a few counts were recorded for this clonotype. The V and J genes are TRBV12-3 or TRBV12-4 and TRBJ2-1; D is uncertain. V lost 1 base and J 9 bases, leaving 13 bases between the germline ends. CDR3 size: 14 residues. CDR3 loop: CASSLELPGSEQFF. The CDR3 nucleotides are TGTGCCAGCAGTTTAGAACTCCCCGGTAGTGAGCAGTTCTTC.

Comment on this clonotype: A much larger clone lies a single base off, so this may be a read error. The CDR3 carries no conserved terminal phenylalanine or tryptophan, so it likely arises from a read error. The rearrangement links TRBV28 to TRBJ1-5; 7 bases are shared with TRBD1. The junction had 7 bases not matched to a gene; V was cut back by 7 bases and J by 4 bases. This CDR3 is built from 14 residues. Per germline, CDR1 MDHEN and CDR2 SYDVKM. The CDR3 here is CASTRQGLNQPQHL. In DNA, the CDR3 is TGTGCCAGCACCCGACAGGGTCTAAATCAGCCCCAGCATTTA.

In this sample, this clonotype turned up many times. The rearrangement uses TRBV7-9 and TRBJ2-7, with 10 bases aligning to TRBD2. V trimming: 5 bases; J trimming: 6 bases; junction bases outside the gene matches: 10. This CDR3 is 15 amino acids long. The germline CDR1 and CDR2 sequences are SEHNR and FQNEAQ (reference sequence). The CDR3, as DNA: TGTGCCAGCAGCCTACAGCGGGAGGGGAAACCCGAGCAGTACTTC. Its translation is CASSLQREGKPEQYF.

With regard to this clonotype: A much larger clone differs from this one at a single base, so this may be a read error. CDR3 DNA sequence: TGTGCCAGCAAGGGGGAACCAAGGAATGAGCAGTTCTTC. Encoded protein: CASKGEPRNEQFF. The chain carries TRBV2 and TRBJ2-1, with D perhaps TRBD1 (6 bases). Trimming took 7 bases from V and 7 from J, leaving 14 bases between them. The CDR3 has 13 amino acids. Per the germline V gene, CDR1 is SNHLY and CDR2 is FYNNEI. Filled out from reference TRBV2 and TRBJ2-1, the complete variable domain reads EPEVTQTPSHQVTQMGQEVILRCVPISNHLYFYWYRQILGQKVEFLVSFYNNEISEKSEIFDDQFSVERPDGSNFTLKIRSTKLEDSAMYFCASKGEPRNEQFFGPGTRLTVL.

The chain is built from TRBV18 and TRBJ2-5; no firm D call. With 1 base removed from V and 5 bases from J, the gap between germline ends came to 11 bases. Germline V CDR1 and CDR2: KGHSH, LQKENI. This CDR3 contains 14 residues. DNA of the CDR3: TGTGCCAGCTCACCACGAGAGTTAAAGGAGACCCAGTACTTC. Translating gives CASSPRELKETQYF.

This chain uses TRBV7-2 with TRBJ2-7; D perhaps matches TRBD2 (6 bases). The CDR3 is 14 residues long. CDR1 and CDR2 (germline): SGHTA, FQGNSA. Trimming took off 6 bases at V and 2 bases at J, with 14 bases between the two ends. DNA of the CDR3: TGTGCCAGCAGTGTGAGACTAGGAACCTACGAGCAGTACTTC. Amino acids: CASSVRLGTYEQYF.